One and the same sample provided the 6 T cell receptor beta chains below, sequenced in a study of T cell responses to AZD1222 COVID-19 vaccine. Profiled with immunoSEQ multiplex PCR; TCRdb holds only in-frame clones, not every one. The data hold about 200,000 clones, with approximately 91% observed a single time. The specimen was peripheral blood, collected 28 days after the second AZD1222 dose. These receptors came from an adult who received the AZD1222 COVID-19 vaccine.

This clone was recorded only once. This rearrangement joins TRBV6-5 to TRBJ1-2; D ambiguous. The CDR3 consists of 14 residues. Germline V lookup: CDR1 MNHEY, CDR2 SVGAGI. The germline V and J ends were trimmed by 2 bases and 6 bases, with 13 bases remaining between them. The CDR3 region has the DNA TGTGCCAGCAGTTACCTAACAGAAGCAGATGGCTACACCTTC. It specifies CASSYLTEADGYTF.

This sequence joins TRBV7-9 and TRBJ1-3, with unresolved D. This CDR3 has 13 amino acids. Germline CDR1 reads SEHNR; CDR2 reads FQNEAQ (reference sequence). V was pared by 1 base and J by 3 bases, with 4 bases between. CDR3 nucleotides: TGTGCCAGCAGCTTAGGATTTGGAAACACCATATATTTT. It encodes CASSLGFGNTIYF.

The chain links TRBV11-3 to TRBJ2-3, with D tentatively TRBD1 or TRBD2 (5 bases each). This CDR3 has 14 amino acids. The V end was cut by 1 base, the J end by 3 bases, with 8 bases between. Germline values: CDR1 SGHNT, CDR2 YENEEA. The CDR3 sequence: CASSLGGDTDTQYF. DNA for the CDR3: TGTGCCAGCAGCTTAGGAGGGGATACAGATACGCAGTATTTT.

CDR3 amino acids: CASSQPQGYEQFF. DNA for the CDR3: TGTGCCAGCAGCCAGCCACAGGGCTATGAGCAGTTCTTC. This chain links TRBV3-1 (or the pseudogene TRBV3-2) with TRBJ2-1; perhaps TRBD1 as D (6 bases). Germline values: CDR1 LGHDT, CDR2 YNNKEL (reference sequence). CDR3 length: 13 residues. Trimming removed 3 bases at V and 8 bases at J, with 11 bases between.

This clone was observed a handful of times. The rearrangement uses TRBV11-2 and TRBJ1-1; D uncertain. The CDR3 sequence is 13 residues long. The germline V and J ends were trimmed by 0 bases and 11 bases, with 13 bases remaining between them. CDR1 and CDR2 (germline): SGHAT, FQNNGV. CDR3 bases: TGTGCCAGCAGCTTAGATGGAGGGCTAGAGGCTTTCTTT. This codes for CASSLDGGLEAFF.

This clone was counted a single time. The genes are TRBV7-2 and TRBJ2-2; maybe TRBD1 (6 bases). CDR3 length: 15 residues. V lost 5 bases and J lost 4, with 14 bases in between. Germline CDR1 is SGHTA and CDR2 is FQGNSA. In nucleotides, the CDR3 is TGTGCCAGCAGCCTCTACAGGGCCGGCACCGGGGAGCTGTTTTTT. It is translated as CASSLYRAGTGELFF.